This T cell receptor beta chain was obtained from a study of shared clonotypes between healthy human individuals. This clone was counted a single time. Its specificity is not known. Unmatched junction bases numbered 10, after V lost 10 bases and J lost 5 bases. CDR3 length: 13 residues. Looked up from germline, CDR1 is ENHRY and CDR2 is SYGVKD. Sequencing was performed with immunoSEQ multiplex PCR; in TCRdb, only in-frame clones are kept and a portion is missing. Of over 1.4 million clones in the sample, 96% are singletons; the top ten hold 1% to 1.5%. Study-wide results and caveats: Some naive CD4 clonotypes, 4% to 6%, turned up in common across a handful of donors.

The sequenced material came from naive CD4+ T cells sorted from blood. Sample subset: CD45RA+ positively selected. The chain employs TRBV10-3 and TRBJ1-1; 7 nucleotides align to TRBD1. This sequence was found in a young man in good health. The CDR3 region has the DNA TGTGCCACTAACGGACAGGTCACTACTGAAGCTTTCTTT. It is translated as CATNGQVTTEAFF.